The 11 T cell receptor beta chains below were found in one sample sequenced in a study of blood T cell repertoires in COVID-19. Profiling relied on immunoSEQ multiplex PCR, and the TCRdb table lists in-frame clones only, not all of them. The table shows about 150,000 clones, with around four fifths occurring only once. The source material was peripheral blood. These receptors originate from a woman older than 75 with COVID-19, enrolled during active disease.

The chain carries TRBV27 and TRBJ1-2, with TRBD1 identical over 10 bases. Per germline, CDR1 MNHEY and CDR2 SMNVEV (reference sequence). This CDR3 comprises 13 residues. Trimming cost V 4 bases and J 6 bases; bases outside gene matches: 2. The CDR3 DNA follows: TGTGCCAGCAGTTCCGGGACAGGGGATGGCTACACCTTC. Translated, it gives CASSSGTGDGYTF.

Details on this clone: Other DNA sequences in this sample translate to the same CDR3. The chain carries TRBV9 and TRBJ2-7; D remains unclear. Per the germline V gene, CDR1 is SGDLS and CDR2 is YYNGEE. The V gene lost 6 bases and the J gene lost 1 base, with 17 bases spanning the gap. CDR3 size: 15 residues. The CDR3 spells CASTTGARLSYEQYF. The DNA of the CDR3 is TGTGCCAGCACCACTGGAGCGAGACTTTCCTACGAGCAGTACTTC. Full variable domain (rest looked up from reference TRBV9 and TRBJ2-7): DSGVTQTPKHLITATGQRVTLRCSPRSGDLSVYWYQQSLDQGLQFLIQYYNGEERAKGNILERFSAQQFPDLHSELNLSSLELGDSALYFCASTTGARLSYEQYFGPGTRLTVT.

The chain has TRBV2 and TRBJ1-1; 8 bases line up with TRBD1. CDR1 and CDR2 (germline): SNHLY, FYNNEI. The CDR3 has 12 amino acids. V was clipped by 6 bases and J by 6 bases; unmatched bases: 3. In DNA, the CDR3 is TGTGCCAGCAGCGGACAGGGCCCTGAAGCTTTCTTT. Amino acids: CASSGQGPEAFF.

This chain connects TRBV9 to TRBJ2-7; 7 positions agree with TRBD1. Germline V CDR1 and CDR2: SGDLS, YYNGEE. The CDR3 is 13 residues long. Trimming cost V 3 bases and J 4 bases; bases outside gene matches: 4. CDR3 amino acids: CASSAGTAYEQYF. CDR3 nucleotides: TGTGCCAGCAGCGCCGGGACAGCTTACGAGCAGTACTTC.

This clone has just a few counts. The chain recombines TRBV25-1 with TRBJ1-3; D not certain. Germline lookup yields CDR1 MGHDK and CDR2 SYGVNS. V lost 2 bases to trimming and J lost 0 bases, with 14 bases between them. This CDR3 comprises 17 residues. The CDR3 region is CASSEAVPAHSGNTIYF. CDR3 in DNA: TGTGCCAGCAGTGAAGCGGTCCCGGCCCACTCTGGAAACACCATATATTTT.

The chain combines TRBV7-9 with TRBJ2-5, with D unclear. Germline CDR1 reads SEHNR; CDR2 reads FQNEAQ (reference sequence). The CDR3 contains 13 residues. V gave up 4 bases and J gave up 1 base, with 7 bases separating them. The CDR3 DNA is TGTGCCAGCAGCTCCGAGTCCCAAGAGACCCAGTACTTC. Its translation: CASSSESQETQYF.

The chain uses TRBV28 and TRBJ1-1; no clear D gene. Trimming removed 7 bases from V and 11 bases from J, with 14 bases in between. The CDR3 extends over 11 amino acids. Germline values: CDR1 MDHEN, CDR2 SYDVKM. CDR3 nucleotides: TGTGCCAGCACCTCGCTCGTACAGGCTTTCTTT. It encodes CASTSLVQAFF.

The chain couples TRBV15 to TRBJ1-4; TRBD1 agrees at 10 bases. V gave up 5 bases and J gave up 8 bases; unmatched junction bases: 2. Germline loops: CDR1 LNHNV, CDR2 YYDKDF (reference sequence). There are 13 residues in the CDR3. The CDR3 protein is CATSGTGDEKLFF. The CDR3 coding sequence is TGTGCCACCAGCGGGACAGGGGACGAAAAACTGTTTTTT.

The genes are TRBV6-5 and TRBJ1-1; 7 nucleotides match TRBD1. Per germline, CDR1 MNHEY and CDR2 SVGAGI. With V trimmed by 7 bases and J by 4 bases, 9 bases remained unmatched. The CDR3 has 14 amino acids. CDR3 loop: CASTPLQGTTEAFF. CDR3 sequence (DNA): TGTGCCAGCACCCCCTTACAGGGGACCACTGAAGCTTTCTTT.

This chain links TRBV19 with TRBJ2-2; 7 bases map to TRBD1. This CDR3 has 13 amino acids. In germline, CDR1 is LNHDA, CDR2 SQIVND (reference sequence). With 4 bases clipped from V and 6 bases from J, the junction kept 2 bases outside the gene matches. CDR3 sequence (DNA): TGTGCCAGTAGTAGGACAGGAGCCGGGGAGCTGTTTTTT. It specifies CASSRTGAGELFF.

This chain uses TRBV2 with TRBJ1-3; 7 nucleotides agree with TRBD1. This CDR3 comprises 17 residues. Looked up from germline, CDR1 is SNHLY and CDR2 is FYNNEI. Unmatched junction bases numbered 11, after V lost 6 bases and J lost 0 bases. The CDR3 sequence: CASREGQWGYSGNTIYF. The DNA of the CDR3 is TGTGCCAGCAGGGAGGGACAGTGGGGGTACTCTGGAAACACCATATATTTT. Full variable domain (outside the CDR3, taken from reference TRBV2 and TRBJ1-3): EPEVTQTPSHQVTQMGQEVILRCVPISNHLYFYWYRQILGQKVEFLVSFYNNEISEKSEIFDDQFSVERPDGSNFTLKIRSTKLEDSAMYFCASREGQWGYSGNTIYFGEGSWLTVV.